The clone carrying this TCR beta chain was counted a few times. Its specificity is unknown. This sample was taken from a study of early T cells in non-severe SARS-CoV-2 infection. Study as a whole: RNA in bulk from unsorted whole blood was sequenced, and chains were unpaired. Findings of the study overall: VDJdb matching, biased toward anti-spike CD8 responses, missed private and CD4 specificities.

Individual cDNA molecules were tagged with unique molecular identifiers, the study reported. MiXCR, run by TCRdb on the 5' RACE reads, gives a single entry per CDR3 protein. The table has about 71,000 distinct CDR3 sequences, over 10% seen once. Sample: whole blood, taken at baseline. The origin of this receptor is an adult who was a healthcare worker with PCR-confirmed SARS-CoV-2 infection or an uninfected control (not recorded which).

CDR3 loop: CASGSYDKGKKLFF. The CDR3, as DNA: TGTGCCAGCGGTTCCTACGACAAGGGGAAAAAACTGTTTTTT. This chain uses TRBV28 with TRBJ1-4; possibly TRBD1 for D (5 bases). The germline V gene has CDR1 MDHEN and CDR2 SYDVKM. CDR3 size: 14 residues. Trimming removed 8 bases at V and 9 bases at J, with 19 bases between.